The present TCR beta chain was sequenced within a study of cytomegalovirus exposure and HLA in healthy donors. Points on this clone: Its antigen is not known.

The donors formed part of the approximately 130-subject validation cohort, distinct from the roughly 700-subject first cohort. Profiled with immunoSEQ multiplex PCR; TCRdb holds only in-frame clones, not every one. The top ten hold 3.1% of the sample, which has more than 250,000 clones, roughly 88% seen once. The CDR3 is made up of 13 amino acids. J gave up 3 bases and V 9 bases, and 8 bases lay outside the gene matches. Germline CDR1 SGHVS, CDR2 FQNEAQ. Notes on the study in general: TCR clusters originating in the first cohort tended to co-occur in the 120 validation repertoires, according to a later analysis.

The sequencing sample was made of PBMCs. The sequence derives from a woman in her twenties or thirties in good health and CMV-seronegative. The chain links TRBV7-8 to TRBJ2-7; the match to TRBD1 covers 7 bases. In DNA form, the CDR3 reads TGTGCCAGTAAGAGAGGGGGCCACTACGAGCAGTACTTC. Translating gives CASKRGGHYEQYF.